Presented here are 22 T cell receptor beta chains from one specimen sequenced in a study of cytomegalovirus exposure and HLA in healthy donors. The PCR made use of 60 Vbeta and 13 Jbeta primers. The assay was immunoSEQ multiplex PCR, and TCRdb's table has in-frame clones only and misses some. The data contain 150,000 to 200,000 clones, roughly 87% of them singletons. Sequenced material: PBMCs. These receptors were collected from a girl under three years old in good health and CMV-seronegative.

The chain recombines TRBV4-1 with TRBJ2-3; D is possibly TRBD1 (6 bases). Trimming removed 4 bases at V and 0 bases at J, with 11 bases between. Germline assignment: CDR1 MGHRA and CDR2 YSYEKL. This CDR3 is 15 amino acids long. In DNA form, the CDR3 reads TGCGCCAGCAGCCGGGGGCAGGGGAGCACAGATACGCAGTATTTT. It translates to CASSRGQGSTDTQYF.

This chain uses TRBV4-1 with TRBJ2-7, with TRBD1 identical over 9 bases. Germline V CDR1 and CDR2: MGHRA, YSYEKL. The CDR3 loop spans 15 amino acids. Losses at the gene ends were 0 bases for V and 6 bases for J; bases not matched to a gene: 6. CDR3 amino acids: CASSQDLGTGTEQYF. The DNA for the CDR3 is TGCGCCAGCAGCCAAGATCTAGGGACAGGGACCGAGCAGTACTTC.

The J gene is TRBJ2-3, the V gene TRBV5-8, with TRBD1 matching over 7 bases. Trimming at V came to 4 bases and at J to 2 bases, leaving 7 bases not matched to a gene. Looked up from germline, CDR1 is SGHTS and CDR2 is YDEGEE. The CDR3 is 15 residues long. The CDR3 protein is CASSRWDRFTDTQYF. For the CDR3, the DNA is TGTGCCAGCAGCCGGTGGGACAGATTCACAGATACGCAGTATTTT.

The rearrangement joins TRBV9 to TRBJ2-5; 13 positions agree with TRBD2. Germline V gene sequence: CDR1 SGDLS, CDR2 YYNGEE. Trimming cost V 2 bases and J 11 bases; bases outside gene matches: 9. This CDR3 has 15 residues. Here the CDR3 reads CASSVGTSGTLGQYF. The CDR3 nucleotides read TGTGCCAGCAGCGTCGGGACTAGCGGGACCTTAGGGCAGTACTTC.

The rearrangement uses TRBV7-8 and TRBJ1-2; the match to TRBD1 covers 7 bases. The CDR3 spans 16 residues. In germline, CDR1 is SGHVS, CDR2 FQNEAQ. V was clipped by 2 bases and J by 8 bases; unmatched bases: 14. CDR3 DNA sequence: TGTGCCAGCAGCTTACCGAACAGGGGATGGCAAGGGGGCTACACCTTC. Amino acid sequence: CASSLPNRGWQGGYTF.

This chain links TRBV19 with TRBJ1-5; 11 nucleotides agree with TRBD1. J was trimmed by 6 bases and V by 7 bases; bases with no gene match: 8. Germline CDR1 LNHDA, CDR2 SQIVND (reference sequence). This CDR3 region has 15 residues. In nucleotides, the CDR3 is TGTGCCAGTAACTTCGGGACAGGGGGGACTCAGCCCCAGCATTTT. Amino acid sequence: CASNFGTGGTQPQHF.

In the case of this clone: Sequence at one end of the junction differs from germline and may be a read error. The chain uses TRBV11-2 and TRBJ2-3; 8 nucleotides agree with TRBD2. Per germline, CDR1 SGHAT and CDR2 FQNNGV. The CDR3 runs to 16 residues. CDR3 DNA sequence: TGTGCCAGCAGCCCCCTTAGCGGGGCAAGCACCGATACGCAGTATTTT. It translates to CASSPLSGASTDTQYF. The variable domain in full, completed from reference TRBV11-2 and TRBJ2-3, reads EAGVAQSPRYKIIEKRQSVAFWCNPISGHATLYWYQQILGQGPKLLIQFQNNGVVDDSQLPKDRFSAERLKGVDSTLKIQPAKLEDSAVYLCASSPLSGASTDTQYFGPGTRLTVL.

For the CDR3, the DNA is TGTGCCAGCAGTCTGGGGGCGTTCACAGATACGCAGTATTTT. Protein sequence: CASSLGAFTDTQYF. The chain uses TRBV27 and TRBJ2-3; a weak D match, TRBD1 (6 bases). With 5 bases removed from V and 2 bases from J, the gap between germline ends came to 11 bases. This CDR3 has 14 residues. In germline, CDR1 is MNHEY, CDR2 SMNVEV (reference sequence).

The chain carries TRBV6-5 and TRBJ1-2; 7 nucleotides agree with TRBD1. The CDR3 length is 15 residues. After removal of 0 bases from V and 5 bases from J, the junction contained 6 bases not matched to a gene. Germline V gene sequence: CDR1 MNHEY, CDR2 SVGAGI. The CDR3 DNA is TGTGCCAGCAGTTACTCGGGGGTGGGACAGTATGGCTACACCTTC. Residues: CASSYSGVGQYGYTF.

The gene calls are TRBV9 and TRBJ2-1, with TRBD1 matching over 8 bases. The CDR3 sequence is 15 residues long. Looked up from germline, CDR1 is SGDLS and CDR2 is YYNGEE. The ends lost 0 bases at V and 5 bases at J; junction bases unmatched: 4. Here the CDR3 DNA reads TGTGCCAGCAGCGTAGGGACAGGGTGGAACAATGAGCAGTTCTTC. This gives the protein CASSVGTGWNNEQFF.

J is TRBJ2-3 and V is TRBV9; tentatively, D is TRBD2 (5 bases). The CDR3 extends over 13 amino acids. V was clipped by 6 bases and J by 0 bases, with 8 bases between them. Per the germline V gene, CDR1 is SGDLS and CDR2 is YYNGEE. CDR3 amino acids: CASTGLSTDTQYF. CDR3 nucleotide sequence: TGTGCCAGCACGGGGTTAAGCACAGATACGCAGTATTTT.

A note on this clone: Other DNA variants within this sample encode the same CDR3. CDR3 in amino acids: CASSERPGQPRYGYTF. In DNA form, the CDR3 reads TGTGCCAGCAGTGAAAGGCCAGGGCAGCCGCGCTATGGCTACACCTTC. The gene calls are TRBV2 and TRBJ1-2, with D tentatively TRBD1 (5 bases). The CDR3 contains 16 residues. Between the trimmed V and J ends, which lost 2 bases and 4 bases, there was a span of 17 bases. In germline, CDR1 is SNHLY, CDR2 FYNNEI.

The genes are TRBV11-3 and TRBJ2-2; no definite D call. This CDR3 spans 13 amino acids. With 5 bases removed from V and 8 bases from J, the gap between germline ends came to 12 bases. Germline CDR1 reads SGHNT; CDR2 reads YENEEA. The CDR3 DNA sequence: TGTGCCAGCAGCCAGACACCCACGGGGGAGCTGTTTTTT. Translating gives CASSQTPTGELFF.

The chain couples TRBV7-8 to TRBJ2-1, with 7 bases identical to TRBD1. V dropped 6 bases and J dropped 5; count of bases not matched to a gene: 4. The CDR3 sequence is 13 residues long. The germline V gene has CDR1 SGHVS and CDR2 FQNEAQ. The CDR3 DNA follows: TGTGCCAGCAGAAGGCAGGGGGACAATGAGCAGTTCTTC. It translates to CASRRQGDNEQFF.

The chain combines TRBV7-9 with TRBJ2-1; unclear D gene. CDR1 and CDR2 from the germline V gene are SEHNR and FQNEAQ (reference sequence). The CDR3 length is 13 residues. The V end lost 3 bases, the J end lost 5 bases, and 8 bases lay between the germline ends. This CDR3 reads CASSLGRHNEQFF. In DNA, the CDR3 is TGTGCCAGCAGCTTGGGCCGCCACAATGAGCAGTTCTTC. Using reference TRBV7-9 and TRBJ2-1 for the parts outside the CDR3, the full variable domain is DTGVSQNPRHKITKRGQNVTFRCDPISEHNRLYWYRQTLGQGPEFLTYFQNEAQLEKSRLLSDRFSAERPKGSFSTLEIQRTEQGDSAMYLCASSLGRHNEQFFGPGTRLTVL.

The J gene is TRBJ1-3, the V gene TRBV6-5, with 8 nucleotides matching TRBD1. Germline V gives CDR1 MNHEY, CDR2 SVGAGI. The CDR3 spans 14 residues. With 7 bases clipped from V and 2 bases from J, the junction kept 4 bases outside the gene matches. The CDR3 loop reads CASKLTGAGNTIYF. CDR3 bases: TGTGCCAGCAAGTTGACAGGGGCTGGAAACACCATATATTTT.

This chain uses TRBV6-5 with TRBJ2-7; 10 positions match TRBD2. CDR3 size: 15 residues. Trimming at V came to 5 bases and at J to 0 bases, leaving 4 bases not matched to a gene. Per germline, CDR1 MNHEY and CDR2 SVGAGI. DNA for the CDR3: TGTGCCAGCAGTCCTAGCGGGGGCCACTCCTACGAGCAGTACTTC. This encodes CASSPSGGHSYEQYF.

The chain employs TRBV7-2 and TRBJ1-2, with D unclear. Trimming pared 3 bases from V and 6 bases from J, leaving 11 bases between. The CDR3 contains 13 residues. CDR1 is SGHTA, CDR2 FQGNSA, per germline. The DNA of the CDR3 is TGTGCCAGCAGCTTTATTTCGAGGGATGGCTACACCTTC. It specifies CASSFISRDGYTF.

The V call is TRBV9, the J call TRBJ2-3; no reliable D call. V lost 4 bases to trimming and J lost 2 bases, with 11 bases between them. CDR3 length: 14 residues. The germline gives CDR1 SGDLS, CDR2 YYNGEE. In DNA form, the CDR3 reads TGTGCCAGCAGCCCTTCCCCGGTCACAGATACGCAGTATTTT. It codes for CASSPSPVTDTQYF.

The V call is TRBV6-1, the J call TRBJ2-3, with D unclear. Trimming took off 4 bases at V and 3 bases at J, with 11 bases between the two ends. The CDR3 is 14 residues long. CDR1 and CDR2 from the germline V gene are MNHNS and SASEGT. The CDR3 sequence is CASSVSRLTDTQYF. The CDR3 DNA follows: TGTGCCAGCAGTGTTAGCAGACTGACAGATACGCAGTATTTT.

The rearrangement uses TRBV19 and TRBJ1-6; 10 bases fit TRBD1. CDR3 size: 16 residues. Trimming took 3 bases from V and 10 from J; bases not matched to a gene: 9. The germline V gene has CDR1 LNHDA and CDR2 SQIVND (reference sequence). This chain's CDR3 is CASSMVGDRGPSPLHF. The CDR3 nucleotides are TGTGCCAGTAGTATGGTCGGAGACAGGGGGCCATCACCCCTCCACTTT.

The sample holds one count of this clone. The genes are TRBV27 and TRBJ2-1; 7 bases fit TRBD2. The CDR3 sequence is 16 residues long. The V gene end was trimmed by 8 bases and the J gene end by 4 bases; junction bases not matched to a gene: 14. The germline V gene encodes CDR1 MNHEY and CDR2 SMNVEV (reference sequence). The CDR3 protein is CASAIWGGVSYNEQFF. For the CDR3, the DNA is TGTGCCAGCGCTATTTGGGGGGGGGTATCTTACAATGAGCAGTTCTTC.